This T cell receptor (beta chain) was profiled in a study of shared clonotypes between healthy human individuals. Per the germline V gene, CDR1 is MDHEN and CDR2 is SYDVKM. Trimming at V came to 1 base and at J to 5 bases, leaving 6 bases not matched to a gene. This CDR3 comprises 15 residues. Naive CD8 isolation took CD45RO-negative cells positively selected for CCR7 and excluded terminally differentiated effector memory CD45RA+ cells. Healthy and HIV-negative, the adult donors had no recent acute infections or vaccinations. The assay was immunoSEQ multiplex PCR, and TCRdb's table has in-frame clones only and misses some. The table records hundreds of thousands of clones, about 91% of them present only once.

This clonotype was sampled from a man under 40 in good health. The sample taken for sequencing was naive CD8+ T cells sorted from blood. The chain couples TRBV28 to TRBJ2-7; TRBD1 agrees at 9 bases. The CDR3 sequence is CASSLSGDRADEQYF. The CDR3 DNA follows: TGTGCCAGCAGTTTATCTGGGGACAGGGCCGACGAGCAGTACTTC. Variable domain in full (rest from reference TRBV28 and TRBJ2-7): DVKVTQSSRYLVKRTGEKVFLECVQDMDHENMFWYRQDPGLGLRLIYFSYDVKMKEKGDIPEGYSVSREKKERFSLILESASTNQTSMYLCASSLSGDRADEQYFGPGTRLTVT.